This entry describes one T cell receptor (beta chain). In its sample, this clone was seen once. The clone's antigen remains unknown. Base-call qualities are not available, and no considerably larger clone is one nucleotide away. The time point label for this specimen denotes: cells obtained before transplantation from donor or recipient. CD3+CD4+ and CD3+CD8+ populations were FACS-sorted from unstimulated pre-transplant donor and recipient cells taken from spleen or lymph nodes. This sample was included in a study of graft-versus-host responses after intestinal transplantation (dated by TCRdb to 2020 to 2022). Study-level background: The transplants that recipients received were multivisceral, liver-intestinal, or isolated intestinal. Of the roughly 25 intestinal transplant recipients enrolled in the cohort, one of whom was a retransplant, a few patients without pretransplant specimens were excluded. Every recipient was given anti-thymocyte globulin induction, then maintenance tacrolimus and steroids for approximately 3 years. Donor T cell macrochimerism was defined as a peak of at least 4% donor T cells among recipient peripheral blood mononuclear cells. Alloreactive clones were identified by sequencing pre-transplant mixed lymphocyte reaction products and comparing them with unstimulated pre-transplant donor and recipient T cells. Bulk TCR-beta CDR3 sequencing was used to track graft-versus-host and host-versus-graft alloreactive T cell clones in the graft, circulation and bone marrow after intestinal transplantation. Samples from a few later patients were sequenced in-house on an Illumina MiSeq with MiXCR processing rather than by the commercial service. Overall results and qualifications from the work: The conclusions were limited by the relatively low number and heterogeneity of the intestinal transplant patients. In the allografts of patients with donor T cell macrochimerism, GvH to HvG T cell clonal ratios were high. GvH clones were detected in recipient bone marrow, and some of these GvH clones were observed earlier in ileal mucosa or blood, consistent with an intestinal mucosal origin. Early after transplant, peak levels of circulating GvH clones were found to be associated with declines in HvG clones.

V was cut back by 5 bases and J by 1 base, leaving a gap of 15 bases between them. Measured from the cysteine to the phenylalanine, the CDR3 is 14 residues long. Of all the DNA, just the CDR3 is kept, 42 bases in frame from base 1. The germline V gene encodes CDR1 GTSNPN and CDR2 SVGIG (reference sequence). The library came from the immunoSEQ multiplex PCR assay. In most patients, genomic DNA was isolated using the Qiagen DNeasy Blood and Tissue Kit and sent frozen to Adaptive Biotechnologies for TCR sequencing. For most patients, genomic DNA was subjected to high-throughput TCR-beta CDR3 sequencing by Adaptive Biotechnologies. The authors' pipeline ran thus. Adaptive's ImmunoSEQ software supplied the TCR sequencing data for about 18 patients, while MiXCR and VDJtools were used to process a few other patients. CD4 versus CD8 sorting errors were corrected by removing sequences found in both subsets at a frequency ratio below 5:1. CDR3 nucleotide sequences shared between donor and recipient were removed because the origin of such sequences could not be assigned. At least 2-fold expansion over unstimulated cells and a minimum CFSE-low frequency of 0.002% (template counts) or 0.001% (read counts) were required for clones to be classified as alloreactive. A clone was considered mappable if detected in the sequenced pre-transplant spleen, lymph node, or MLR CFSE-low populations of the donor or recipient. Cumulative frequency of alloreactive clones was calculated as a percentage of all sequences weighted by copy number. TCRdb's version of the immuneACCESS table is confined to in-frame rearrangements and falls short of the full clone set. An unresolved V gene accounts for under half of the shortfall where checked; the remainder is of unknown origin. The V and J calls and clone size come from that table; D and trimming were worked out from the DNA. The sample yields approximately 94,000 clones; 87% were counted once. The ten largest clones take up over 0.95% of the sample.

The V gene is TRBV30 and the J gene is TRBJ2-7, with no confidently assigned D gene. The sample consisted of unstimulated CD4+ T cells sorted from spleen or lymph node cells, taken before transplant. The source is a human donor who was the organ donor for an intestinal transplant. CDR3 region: CAWAHGPSSYEQYF. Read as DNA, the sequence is TGTGCCTGGGCCCATGGACCAAGTTCCTACGAGCAGTACTTC.